The rows below give T cell receptor beta chains drawn from one sample of a study of T cells in Graves' hyperthyroidism and ophthalmopathy. TCRdb re-called the multiplex PCR reads through MiXCR, storing one row per CDR3 protein. Among approximately 400,000 distinct CDR3 sequences, about 15% were seen once, and the ten largest hold about 31%. The source material was blood. The receptors here all came from a woman aged 25-40 years with Graves' hyperthyroidism. The CDR3 runs from the conserved cysteine through the conserved F or W. The order of the fields is V gene, clone size, D gene, J gene, CDR3 DNA, CDR3 protein. A D gene is named only where the DNA matches it firmly. Only some rows state a clone size, as once, few, many or a class for expanded clones.

>TRBV28|-|-|TRBJ2-1
TGTGCCAGCGCGAGCTCCTACAATGAGCAGTTCTTC
CASASSYNEQFF
>TRBV6-1|many|-|TRBJ1-1
TGTGCCAGCACCTTAGCCGTAGCGGACACTGAAGCTTTCTTT
CASTLAVADTEAFF
>TRBV6-1|-|TRBD2|TRBJ2-3
TGTGCCAGCGACCAGCGGGAGGCCCCAGATACGCAGTATTTT
CASDQREAPDTQYF
>TRBV28|many|TRBD2|TRBJ2-5
TGTGCCAGCAGCGAACCGGGACTAGCGGGAGGACAAGAGACCCAGTACTTC
CASSEPGLAGGQETQYF
>TRBV11-2|-|TRBD1|TRBJ1-4
TGTGCCAGCAGTTTTCAGGGGGCAACTAATGAAAAACTGTTTTTT
CASSFQGATNEKLFF
>TRBV18|-|TRBD1|TRBJ2-2
TGTGCCAGCTCACCTGGACAGGATCTCACCGGGGAGCTGTTTTTT
CASSPGQDLTGELFF
>TRBV7-8|many|-|TRBJ1-6
TGTGCCAGCAGCTTAATACTTGCAGCCGGTTCTGGGTCACCCCTCCACTTT
CASSLILAAGSGSPLHF
>TRBV19|-|-|TRBJ2-1
TGTGCCAGTAGTTCCCCCGGGACAAAGGCCTACGAGCAGTTCTTC
CASSSPGTKAYEQFF
>TRBV3-1|-|TRBD2|TRBJ2-1
TGTGCCAGCAGCCAAGATTATCCGGCTAGCGGGCAAGAGCAGTTCTTC
CASSQDYPASGQEQFF
>TRBV29-1|many|TRBD2|TRBJ2-1
TGCAGCGTTGAAGGGACTAGCGACTACAATGAGCAGTTCTTC
CSVEGTSDYNEQFF
>TRBV5-1|many|-|TRBJ1-1
TGCGCCAGCAGCTTGGACTACAGGACAGTTATCCGAGAAGCTTTCTTT
CASSLDYRTVIREAFF
>TRBV6-5|many|TRBD1|TRBJ1-4
TGTGCCAGCAGTTACTCATGGACAGGGGTCGATGAAAAACTGTTTTTT
CASSYSWTGVDEKLFF
>TRBV28|many|-|TRBJ2-1
TGTGCCAGCCTTAGGGAGAACTACCCGTACAATGAGCAGTTCTTC
CASLRENYPYNEQFF